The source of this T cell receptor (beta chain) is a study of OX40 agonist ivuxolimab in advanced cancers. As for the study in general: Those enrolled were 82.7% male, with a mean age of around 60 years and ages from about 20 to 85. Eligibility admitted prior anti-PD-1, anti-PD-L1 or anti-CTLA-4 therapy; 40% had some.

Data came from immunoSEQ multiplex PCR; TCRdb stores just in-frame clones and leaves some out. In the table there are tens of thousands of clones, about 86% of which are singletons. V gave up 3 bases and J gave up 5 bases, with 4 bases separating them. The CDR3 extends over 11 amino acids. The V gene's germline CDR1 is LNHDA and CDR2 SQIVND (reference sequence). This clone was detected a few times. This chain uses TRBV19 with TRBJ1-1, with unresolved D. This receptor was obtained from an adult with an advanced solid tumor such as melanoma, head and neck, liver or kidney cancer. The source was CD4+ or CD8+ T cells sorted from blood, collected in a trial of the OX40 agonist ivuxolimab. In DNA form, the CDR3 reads TGTGCCAGTAGTATGAGAACTGAAGCTTTCTTT. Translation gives CASSMRTEAFF.